This TCR beta chain was recovered during a study of CD8+CD57+ T cells in acquired aplastic anemia. Study results and caveats: Found in both controls and patients were around 29 CD8+ CDR3 sequences.

For CDR3 and TCR beta VDJ profiling, genomic DNA was the template used. TCRdb passed the reads through MiXCR, listing each CDR3 protein once. The data show 220,000 or so distinct CDR3 sequences, with 50% to 70% seen just once and under 60% held by the top ten. The CDR3 sequence is 14 residues long. CDR1 is KGHDR and CDR2 is SFDVKD in the germline V gene. Worth noting for this clonotype: What it binds is not known.

CD8+CD57+ cell expansion, shown by flow cytometry, had occurred in the patients selected for sequencing. This sequence originates from a human donor with aplastic anemia. V usage is TRBV24-1 and J usage is TRBJ2-7; D remains unclear. The end of the DNA aligns better with TRBJ2-1, so the J call may be wrong. Input material: sorted CD4+, CD8+, or CD8+CD57+ T cells (not recorded which) from PBMCs. Here the CDR3 DNA reads TGTGCCACCAGTGATTTGAACACCTACAATGAGCAGTTCTTC. The encoded protein is CATSDLNTYNEQFF.